This TCR beta chain is drawn from a study of blood T cell repertoires in COVID-19. As for the study in general: Italy, Spain and the United States were the sources of the convalescent and acute COVID-19 samples. T cells, B-cell-depleted T cells, or PBMCs supplied cDNA or gDNA.

Original handling: Cell counts per sample came from amplifying reference gene primers. The table came from immunoSEQ multiplex PCR; TCRdb's copy has only in-frame clones and leaves some out. Clone size and V and J calls were adopted from that table, with D and trimming inferred from the DNA. The sample yields about 270,000 clones, 80% to 90% seen once. V dropped 8 bases and J dropped 4; count of bases not matched to a gene: 10. The CDR3 covers 15 residues. The germline V gene has CDR1 SEHNR and CDR2 FQNEAQ (reference sequence). The receptor's source is a woman aged 65 to 85 with acute or convalescent COVID-19. Specimen: peripheral blood. The chain couples TRBV7-9 to TRBJ1-5; 8 bases line up with TRBD1. CDR3 DNA sequence: TGTGCCAGCGGTTCTGGACAGGGAGGGAATCAGCCCCAGCATTTT. It encodes CASGSGQGGNQPQHF.